Described below is a single T cell receptor (beta chain) sequence and its context. The antigen is not known. A second roughly 6 to 11 cycle PCR used barcoded and J-beta primers. Every sample returned 2.5 million or more CDR3-containing paired-end reads. One entry per CDR3 protein, called by TCRdb with MiXCR from the 5' RACE reads. Of 1 million or so distinct CDR3 sequences in the sample, approximately 26% were seen once. This sample was included in a study of blood T cells in healthy people across ages. Germline V lookup: CDR1 SGHTA, CDR2 FQGTGA. V lost 5 bases and J 9 bases, leaving 17 bases between the germline ends. The CDR3 is 14 residues long. Study-level points and caveats: Naive CD4+ cell counts and diversity both ran higher in long-lived than in aged donors.

This same sample was also taken into another study, of T cells of mothers and their children. That paper adds: A few healthy Caucasian mothers and their six children were the donors. Per mother, over 9 million TCR beta CDR3 reads were obtained; per child, about 3 million.

The material sequenced was blood. The receptor was isolated from a girl aged 2 to 10 in good health. V and J are TRBV7-3 and TRBJ2-1; D tentatively reads TRBD1 or TRBD2 (5 bases each). CDR3 sequence (DNA): TGTGCCAGCAGCACCACGGGGCCCAACGGTGAGCAGTTCTTC. Residues: CASSTTGPNGEQFF. The full variable domain, completed using reference TRBV7-3 and TRBJ2-1, is GAGVSQTPSNKVTEKGKYVELRCDPISGHTALYWYRQSLGQGPEFLIYFQGTGAADDSGLPNDRFFAVRPEGSVSTLKIQRTERGDSAVYLCASSTTGPNGEQFFGPGTRLTVL.